This is a list of T cell receptor beta chains from one sample in a study of neurological immune-mediated disorders. Each CDR3 protein gets one entry after TCRdb re-called the 5' RACE reads with MiXCR. The data show about 35,000 distinct CDR3 sequences, with 3.5% to 4% seen just once and roughly 2% held by the top ten. What was sequenced was PBMCs. These receptor sequences come from a young man with multiple sclerosis. The CDR3 runs from the conserved cysteine through the conserved F or W. The D gene is left open where the match is weak. Expanded clones get a size class; other rows say once, few or many, or leave the size out.

j_gene,len,d_gene,v_gene,abundance,CDR3nt,CDR3aa
TRBJ1-2,15,TRBD1,TRBV9,many,TGTGCCAGCAGCGTTGGGACAGGGACCAAGGGAGGCTACACCTTC,CASSVGTGTKGGYTF
TRBJ2-1,17,TRBD2,TRBV20-1,NA,TGCAGTGCACCTAGCAGTAGCGGGAGAAGCTCCTACAATGAGCAGTTCTTC,CSAPSSSGRSSYNEQFF
TRBJ2-7,11,NA,TRBV29-1,many,TGCAGCGTTAGACAGTCATACGAGCAGTACTTC,CSVRQSYEQYF
TRBJ2-5,15,TRBD2,TRBV5-1,NA,TGCGCCAGCAGCTTGGCCGGGACTAGGAAAGAGACCCAGTACTTC,CASSLAGTRKETQYF
TRBJ2-5,15,TRBD1,TRBV7-2,many,TGTGCCAGCAGCCAGAGACAGGGGGCGCAGGAGACCCAGTACTTC,CASSQRQGAQETQYF
TRBJ2-6,14,TRBD1,TRBV29-1,medium-sized,TGCAGCGTTTTCACAGGGGCTGGGGCCAACGTCCTGACTTTC,CSVFTGAGANVLTF
TRBJ2-2,15,TRBD1,TRBV6-6,few,TGTGCCAGCAGTTGGGGACAGGGAGTCACCGGGGAGCTGTTTTTT,CASSWGQGVTGELFF
TRBJ2-7,14,NA,TRBV6-6,many,TGTGCCAGCAGTTACAAGAGTCAGGGCTACGAGCAGTACTTC,CASSYKSQGYEQYF
TRBJ2-1,14,NA,TRBV14,many,TGTGCCAGCAGCCCCCCGGACTTGGACGGCGAGCAGTTCTTC,CASSPPDLDGEQFF
TRBJ2-4,14,NA,TRBV6-2/TRBV6-3,many,TGTGCCAGCAGCCCGACAGAGGAAGGAAACATTCAGTACTTC,CASSPTEEGNIQYF